A single T cell receptor beta chain is shown here with its context. These data are taken from a study of blood T cell repertoires in COVID-19. Looking at the study overall: Specimens from acute and convalescent COVID-19 originated in the United States, Italy and Spain.

Sequencing used immunoSEQ multiplex PCR; TCRdb keeps in-frame clones, though not all of them. The sample lists 250,000 to 350,000 clones, about 90% occurring once. The CDR3 consists of 16 residues. With 2 bases clipped from V and 7 bases from J, the junction kept 8 bases outside the gene matches. CDR1 is MNHEY, CDR2 SVGAGI, per germline. Sequenced material: peripheral blood. This sequence originates from a woman aged 50 to 65 with COVID-19, enrolled during active disease. The rearrangement links TRBV6-5 to TRBJ2-1, with 10 bases matching TRBD2. The CDR3 loop is CASSYVLAGVGNEQFF. DNA of the CDR3: TGTGCCAGCAGTTACGTCCTAGCGGGAGTGGGTAATGAGCAGTTCTTC.